These 20 T cell receptor beta chains came from one sample sequenced in a study of cytomegalovirus exposure and HLA in healthy donors. This PCR relied on a set of 60 Vbeta primers and 13 Jbeta primers. Profiled with immunoSEQ multiplex PCR; TCRdb holds only in-frame clones, not every one. The repertoire table contains roughly 150,000 clones. Sequencing was performed on PBMCs. Receptors were obtained from a woman between 45 and 60 years old in good health and CMV-seronegative.

V gene TRBV28 combines with J gene TRBJ2-1; 9 bases map to TRBD2. This CDR3 has 12 amino acids. V was clipped by 2 bases and J by 12 bases; unmatched bases: 2. Germline CDR1 is MDHEN and CDR2 is SYDVKM. The chain's CDR3 is CASSLEREVQFF. Written as DNA, the CDR3 is TGTGCCAGCAGTTTAGAGCGGGAGGTGCAGTTCTTC. The variable domain in full, completed from reference TRBV28 and TRBJ2-1, reads DVKVTQSSRYLVKRTGEKVFLECVQDMDHENMFWYRQDPGLGLRLIYFSYDVKMKEKGDIPEGYSVSREKKERFSLILESASTNQTSMYLCASSLEREVQFFGPGTRLTVL.

The chain recombines TRBV5-5 with TRBJ2-7; 9 bases match TRBD1. CDR3 size: 15 residues. The trim removed 4 bases at V and 7 bases at J, leaving 12 bases unmatched. Germline CDR1 is SGHKS and CDR2 is YYEKEE (reference sequence). In DNA form, the CDR3 reads TGTGCCAGCAGCGGAACAGGGGGCCGGATTGGGGAGCAGTACTTC. Encoded protein: CASSGTGGRIGEQYF.

This CDR3 is CASIPRDKDNYGYTF. DNA for the CDR3: TGTGCCAGTATACCCCGGGACAAAGATAACTATGGCTACACCTTC. The chain joins TRBV19 to TRBJ1-2; D perhaps matches TRBD1 (6 bases). V was cut by 7 bases and J by 1 base, with 16 bases left in between. Looked up from germline, CDR1 is LNHDA and CDR2 is SQIVND (reference sequence). The CDR3 spans 15 residues.

The chain combines TRBV7-9 with TRBJ1-3; D unclear. The CDR3 has 15 residues. In germline, CDR1 is SEHNR, CDR2 FQNEAQ (reference sequence). V lost 0 bases, J lost 0 bases, and 6 bases lay in between. The CDR3 bases are TGTGCCAGCAGCTTAGCACCGGGCTCTGGAAACACCATATATTTT. Its translation is CASSLAPGSGNTIYF.

The V call is TRBV18, the J call TRBJ2-7; a possible D gene is TRBD2 (5 bases). Trimming took off 4 bases at V and 2 bases at J, with 9 bases between the two ends. The CDR3 loop spans 13 amino acids. The germline gives CDR1 KGHSH, CDR2 LQKENI. CDR3 in DNA: TGTGCCAGCTCACTGGACTTTACCTACGAGCAGTACTTC. Translating gives CASSLDFTYEQYF.

The rearrangement uses TRBV5-1 and TRBJ2-3, with 10 bases lining up with TRBD2. The V and J ends lost 4 bases and 1 base, in that order; junction bases with no gene match: 6. CDR1 SGHRS and CDR2 YFSETQ come from the germline V gene. The CDR3 contains 16 residues. The CDR3 sequence is CASSPRLAGGTDTQYF. CDR3 coding DNA: TGCGCCAGCAGCCCAAGACTAGCGGGTGGCACAGATACGCAGTATTTT.

CDR3 in amino acids: CASSPASRGNQPQHF. CDR3 in DNA: TGTGCCAGCTCACCGGCTTCCAGGGGCAATCAGCCCCAGCATTTT. The chain links TRBV18 to TRBJ1-5; D is possibly TRBD1 (5 bases). The V gene's germline CDR1 is KGHSH and CDR2 LQKENI. The germline V and J ends were trimmed by 3 bases and 2 bases, with 11 bases remaining between them. The CDR3 is 15 amino acids.

The rearrangement links TRBV19 to TRBJ1-4, with 8 positions matching TRBD1. V was pared by 8 bases and J by 0 bases, with 11 bases of the junction left unmatched. Germline V lookup: CDR1 LNHDA, CDR2 SQIVND (reference sequence). The CDR3 loop spans 17 amino acids. CDR3 sequence (DNA): TGTGCCAGTCGAGGGGTCCAGGGACAGGCAACTAATGAAAAACTGTTTTTT. Protein product: CASRGVQGQATNEKLFF.

This rearrangement joins TRBV7-2 to TRBJ1-2; 8 nucleotides agree with TRBD1. The CDR3 consists of 14 residues. From germline, CDR1 is SGHTA and CDR2 FQGNSA. Trimming at V came to 5 bases and at J to 8 bases, leaving 10 bases not matched to a gene. CDR3 sequence: CASSGQGALRGYTF. The CDR3 coding sequence is TGTGCCAGCAGCGGCCAGGGGGCGCTTAGGGGCTACACCTTC.

V usage is TRBV11-3 and J usage is TRBJ1-6; TRBD1 matches at 7 bases. Germline CDR1 is SGHNT and CDR2 is YENEEA. The V gene end was trimmed by 2 bases and the J gene end by 8 bases; junction bases not matched to a gene: 3. This CDR3 region has 14 residues. The CDR3 loop reads CASSLRGRDSPLHF. DNA for the CDR3: TGTGCCAGCAGCTTAAGGGGGCGTGATTCACCCCTCCACTTT.

On this clone itself: The same CDR3 arises from other DNA sequences in this sample as well. The gene calls are TRBV7-9 and TRBJ1-1; TRBD1 matches at 9 bases. The CDR3 runs 15 residues. With 5 bases clipped from V and 3 bases from J, the junction kept 7 bases outside the gene matches. Per germline, CDR1 SEHNR and CDR2 FQNEAQ (reference sequence). CDR3 in DNA: TGTGCCAGCAGCATTAGACAGGGGGAGGACACTGAAGCTTTCTTT. Its protein product is CASSIRQGEDTEAFF. The variable domain in full, with the rest retrieved from reference TRBV7-9 and TRBJ1-1, is DTGVSQNPRHKITKRGQNVTFRCDPISEHNRLYWYRQTLGQGPEFLTYFQNEAQLEKSRLLSDRFSAERPKGSFSTLEIQRTEQGDSAMYLCASSIRQGEDTEAFFGQGTRLTVV.

The rearrangement uses TRBV5-1 and TRBJ2-3, with 8 bases fitting TRBD2. Germline CDR1 and CDR2: SGHRS and YFSETQ. V lost 0 bases and J lost 4; bases outside the gene matches: 4. This CDR3 has 15 amino acids. The CDR3 coding sequence is TGCGCCAGCAGCTTGGCCGGGACTAGGTCAGATACGCAGTATTTT. It codes for CASSLAGTRSDTQYF.

The V call is TRBV7-9, the J call TRBJ2-3; D perhaps matches TRBD2 (5 bases). The CDR3 covers 16 residues. Trimming left V 5 bases short and J 0 bases short, with 15 bases between. Germline CDR1 and CDR2: SEHNR and FQNEAQ (reference sequence). This CDR3 reads CASSPRGTMSTDTQYF. The CDR3 DNA sequence: TGTGCCAGCAGCCCACGGGGAACTATGAGCACAGATACGCAGTATTTT.

The gene calls are TRBV28 and TRBJ1-5, with D possibly matching TRBD1 (6 bases). V lost 11 bases and J lost 7, with 15 bases in between. CDR1 and CDR2 from the germline V gene are MDHEN and SYDVKM. This CDR3 contains 12 residues. CDR3 in amino acids: CAEGGTYQPQHF. As DNA, the CDR3 is TGTGCCGAGGGGGGGACCTACCAGCCCCAGCATTTT.

The chain joins TRBV6-1 to TRBJ1-2; 11 nucleotides agree with TRBD1. Germline V lookup: CDR1 MNHNS, CDR2 SASEGT. The CDR3 has 15 residues. With V trimmed by 4 bases and J by 4 bases, 5 bases remained unmatched. CDR3 nucleotides: TGTGCCAGCAGTGTGACCGGGACAGGGGGCTATGGCTACACCTTC. Encoded protein: CASSVTGTGGYGYTF.

This chain connects TRBV30 to TRBJ2-3; the D is unclear. The CDR3 is 13 amino acids. CDR1 GTSNPN and CDR2 SVGIG come from the germline V gene (reference sequence). V dropped 1 base and J dropped 1 base, with 6 bases sitting between them. CDR3 in DNA: TGTGCCTGGAGTGCCGCGGGCACAGATACGCAGTATTTT. Residues: CAWSAAGTDTQYF.

The rearrangement uses TRBV30 and TRBJ2-1; no clear D. The germline V gene has CDR1 GTSNPN and CDR2 SVGIG (reference sequence). Between the trimmed V and J ends, which lost 0 bases and 4 bases, there was a span of 4 bases. CDR3 length: 12 amino acids. The CDR3 coding sequence is TGTGCCTGGAGTGTAATATACAATGAGCAGTTCTTC. Translation: CAWSVIYNEQFF.

V gene TRBV28 combines with J gene TRBJ1-5; D perhaps matches TRBD1 (5 bases). Germline lookup yields CDR1 MDHEN and CDR2 SYDVKM. CDR3 length: 18 residues. Trimming pared 3 bases from V and 4 bases from J, leaving 22 bases between. CDR3: CASSFPGREEDGNQPQHF. The DNA for the CDR3 is TGTGCCAGCAGTTTCCCCGGCAGGGAGGAAGACGGGAATCAGCCCCAGCATTTT. The full variable domain, rest sourced from reference TRBV28 and TRBJ1-5, is DVKVTQSSRYLVKRTGEKVFLECVQDMDHENMFWYRQDPGLGLRLIYFSYDVKMKEKGDIPEGYSVSREKKERFSLILESASTNQTSMYLCASSFPGREEDGNQPQHFGDGTRLSIL.

Concerning this clone: This sample also contains other DNA sequences that code for the same CDR3. The chain has TRBV18 and TRBJ2-5, with 7 bases fitting TRBD1. Germline V CDR1 and CDR2: KGHSH, LQKENI. V trimming: 0 bases; J trimming: 2 bases; junction bases outside the gene matches: 0. This CDR3 comprises 14 residues. The CDR3 protein is CASSPPTGQETQYF. The CDR3 DNA reads as TGTGCCAGCTCACCACCGACAGGGCAAGAGACCCAGTACTTC.

The rearrangement links TRBV7-2 to TRBJ1-5; D is unclear. CDR1 is SGHTA, CDR2 FQGNSA, per germline. The CDR3 is made up of 13 amino acids. The germline V and J ends were trimmed by 4 bases and 4 bases, with 8 bases remaining between them. The CDR3 DNA reads TGTGCCAGCAGCTCCACGAGGAATCAGCCCCAGCATTTT. The encoded protein is CASSSTRNQPQHF.